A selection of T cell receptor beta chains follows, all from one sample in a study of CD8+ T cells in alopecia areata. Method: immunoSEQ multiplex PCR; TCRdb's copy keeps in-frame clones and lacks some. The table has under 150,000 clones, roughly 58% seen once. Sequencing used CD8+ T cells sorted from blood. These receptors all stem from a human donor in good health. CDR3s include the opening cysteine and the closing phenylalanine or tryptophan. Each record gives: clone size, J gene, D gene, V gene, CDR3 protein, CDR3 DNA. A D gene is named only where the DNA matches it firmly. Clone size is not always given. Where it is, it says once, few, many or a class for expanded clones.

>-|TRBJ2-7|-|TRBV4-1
CASSAKLDYEQYF
TGCGCCAGCAGCGCTAAGTTGGACTACGAGCAGTACTTC
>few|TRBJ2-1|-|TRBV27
CASSHYNEQFF
TGTGCCAGCAGTCACTACAATGAGCAGTTCTTC
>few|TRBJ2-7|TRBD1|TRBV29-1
CSVEGGQGGYEQYF
TGCAGCGTTGAAGGGGGACAGGGGGGCTACGAGCAGTACTTC
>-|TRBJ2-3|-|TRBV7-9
CASSLGGRDTQYF
TGTGCCAGCAGCTTGGGGGGTCGAGATACGCAGTATTTT
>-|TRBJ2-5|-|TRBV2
CASSHVLETQYF
TGTGCCAGCAGCCACGTATTGGAGACCCAGTACTTC
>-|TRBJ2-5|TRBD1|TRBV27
CASKPRDSQETQYF
TGTGCCAGCAAGCCCCGGGACAGTCAAGAGACCCAGTACTTC
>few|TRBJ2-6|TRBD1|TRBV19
CASKNRGAGANVLTF
TGTGCCAGTAAAAACAGGGGAGCCGGGGCCAACGTCCTGACTTTC
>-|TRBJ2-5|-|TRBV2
CASSDVDRGPKETQYF
TGTGCCAGCAGTGATGTCGATAGGGGCCCTAAAGAGACCCAGTACTTC
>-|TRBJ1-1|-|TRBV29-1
CSVTVSEAFF
TGCAGCGTGACCGTTTCTGAAGCTTTCTTT
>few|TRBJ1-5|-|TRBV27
CASSFTGRQPQHF
TGTGCCAGCAGTTTTACAGGGAGACAGCCCCAGCATTTT
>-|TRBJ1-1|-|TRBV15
CATSRDLGNTEAFF
TGTGCCACCAGCAGAGATCTGGGGAACACTGAAGCTTTCTTT
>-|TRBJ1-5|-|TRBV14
CASSPQGSNQPQHF
TGTGCCAGCAGCCCACAGGGTAGCAATCAGCCCCAGCATTTT
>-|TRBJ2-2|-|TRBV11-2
CASSLLTPVSNTGELFF
TGTGCCAGCAGCCTCCTAACCCCCGTTTCGAACACCGGGGAGCTGTTTTTT
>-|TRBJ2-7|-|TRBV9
CASSVDLMGEQYF
TGTGCCAGCAGCGTAGATTTGATGGGGGAGCAGTACTTC
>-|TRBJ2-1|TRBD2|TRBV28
CASSLWGLGKSDEQFF
TGTGCCAGCAGTTTATGGGGACTAGGGAAATCAGATGAGCAGTTCTTC
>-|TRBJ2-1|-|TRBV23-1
CASSPHRWDNEQFF
TGCGCCAGCAGTCCTCACAGGTGGGACAATGAGCAGTTCTTC
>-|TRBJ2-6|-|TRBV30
CAWSVGAGANVLTF
TGTGCCTGGAGTGTGGGGGCTGGGGCCAACGTCCTGACTTTC
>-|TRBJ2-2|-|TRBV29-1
CSVVAVNTGELFF
TGCAGCGTTGTCGCAGTGAACACCGGGGAGCTGTTTTTT
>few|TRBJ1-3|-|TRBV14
CASSQDPLDRNTIYF
TGTGCCAGCAGCCAAGATCCCCTGGACCGAAACACCATATATTTT
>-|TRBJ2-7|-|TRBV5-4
CASSLAGGPAASSYEQYF
TGTGCCAGCAGCTTGGCCGGGGGTCCAGCGGCCAGCTCCTACGAGCAGTACTTC
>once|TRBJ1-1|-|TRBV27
CARPKMNTEAFF
TGTGCCAGACCCAAGATGAACACTGAAGCTTTCTTT
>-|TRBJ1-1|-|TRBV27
CASRTLTGPNTEAFF
TGTGCCAGCAGGACCCTGACAGGACCGAACACTGAAGCTTTCTTT
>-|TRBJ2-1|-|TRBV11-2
CASSPGVSVYNEQFF
TGTGCCAGCAGCCCGGGGGTTAGCGTATACAATGAGCAGTTCTTC
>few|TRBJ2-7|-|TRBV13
CASSLGQGGYEQYF
TGTGCCAGCAGCTTAGGGCAGGGGGGTTACGAGCAGTACTTC